This record looks at one T cell receptor (beta chain) sequence and its context. Its antigen remains unidentified. This specimen belongs to a study of cytomegalovirus exposure and HLA in healthy donors. Study as a whole: Samples from HLA-typed donors yielded approximately 88 million unique TCRs in an early data release.

Study-level results: The number of N-insertions in an Asian-associated ancestry cluster was reportedly below the approximately 680-donor mean in a later analysis.

CDR1 SGHAT and CDR2 FQNNGV come from the germline V gene. V lost 7 bases, J lost 4 bases, and 19 bases lay in between. CDR3 length: 15 residues. PCR involved 60 Vbeta and 13 Jbeta primers. Method: immunoSEQ multiplex PCR; TCRdb's copy keeps in-frame clones and lacks some. The sample shows roughly 140,000 clones, around 77% of them seen only once. Sequenced input: PBMCs. This receptor was obtained from a man aged 25-40 years in good health and CMV-seronegative. The gene calls are TRBV11-2 and TRBJ1-2, with unresolved D. CDR3 bases: TGTGCCAGCACCTTCTCCCCAGGCGTCATCTATGGCTACACCTTC. Protein product: CASTFSPGVIYGYTF.